This T cell receptor (beta chain) was sequenced during a study of beta chain features in type 1 diabetes. Notes on this clone: The antigen is unknown.

Every bit of the isolated RNA underwent reverse transcription, so sequencing read expressed TCRB transcripts. An average approximately 4 million reads came from naive, central memory and regulatory T cell samples. Some clones are missing from TCRdb's copy, which holds only in-frame ones; the method was immunoSEQ multiplex PCR. The sample contains about 280,000 clones, about 15% of which appear only once. Points from the study as a whole: Type 1 diabetes patients had TCRB CDR3s that were shorter (moderately but significantly so) in all four CD4+ subsets.

The sequence derives from a man aged 18-30 years with type 1 diabetes. Sequenced material: naive CD4+ T cells from blood.

CDR3 loop: CASSERTSVREQFF. The DNA for the CDR3 is TGTGCCAGCAGTGAGCGGACTAGCGTTCGTGAGCAGTTCTTC. The chain joins TRBV25-1 to TRBJ2-1; 9 nucleotides match TRBD2. The germline V gene has CDR1 MGHDK and CDR2 SYGVNS. After removal of 3 bases from V and 9 bases from J, the junction contained 6 bases not matched to a gene. CDR3 length: 14 amino acids.